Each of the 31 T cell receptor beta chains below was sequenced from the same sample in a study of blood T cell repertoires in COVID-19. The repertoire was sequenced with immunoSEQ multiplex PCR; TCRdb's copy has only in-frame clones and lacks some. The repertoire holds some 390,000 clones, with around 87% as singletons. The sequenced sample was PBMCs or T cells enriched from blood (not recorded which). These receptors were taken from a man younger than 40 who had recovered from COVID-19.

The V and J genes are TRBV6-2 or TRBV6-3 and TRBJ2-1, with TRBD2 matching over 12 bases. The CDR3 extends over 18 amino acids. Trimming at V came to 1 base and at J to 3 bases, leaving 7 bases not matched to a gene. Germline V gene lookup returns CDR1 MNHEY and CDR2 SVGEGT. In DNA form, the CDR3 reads TGTGCCAGCAGTTACTGGACTAGCGGGATAGGAAACTACAATGAGCAGTTCTTC. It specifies CASSYWTSGIGNYNEQFF.

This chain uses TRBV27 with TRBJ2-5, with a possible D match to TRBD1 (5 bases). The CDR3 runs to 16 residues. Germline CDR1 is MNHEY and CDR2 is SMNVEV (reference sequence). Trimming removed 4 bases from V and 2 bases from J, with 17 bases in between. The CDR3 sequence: CASSSPGQGRQETQYF. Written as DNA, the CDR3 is TGTGCCAGCAGTTCCCCCGGTCAGGGCAGGCAAGAGACCCAGTACTTC.

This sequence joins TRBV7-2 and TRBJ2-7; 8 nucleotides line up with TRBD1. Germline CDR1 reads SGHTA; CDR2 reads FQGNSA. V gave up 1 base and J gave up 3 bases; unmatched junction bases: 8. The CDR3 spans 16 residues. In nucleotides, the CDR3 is TGTGCCAGCAGCTTAGTAGGCGGGACAGGAGACTACGAGCAGTACTTC. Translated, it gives CASSLVGGTGDYEQYF. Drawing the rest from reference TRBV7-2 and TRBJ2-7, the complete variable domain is GAGVSQSPSNKVTEKGKDVELRCDPISGHTALYWYRQSLGQGLEFLIYFQGNSAPDKSGLPSDRFSAERTGGSVSTLTIQRTQQEDSAVYLCASSLVGGTGDYEQYFGPGTRLTVT.

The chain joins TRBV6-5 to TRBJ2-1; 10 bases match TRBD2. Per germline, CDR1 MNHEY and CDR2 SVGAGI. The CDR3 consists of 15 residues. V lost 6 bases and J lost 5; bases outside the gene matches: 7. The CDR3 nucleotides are TGTGCCAGCAGAGGACCTAGCGGGGGCCACAATGAGCAGTTCTTC. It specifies CASRGPSGGHNEQFF.

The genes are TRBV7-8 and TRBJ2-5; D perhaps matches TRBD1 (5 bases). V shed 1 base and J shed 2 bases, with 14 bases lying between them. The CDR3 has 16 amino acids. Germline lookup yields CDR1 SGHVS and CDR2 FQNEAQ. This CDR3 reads CASSLDVRAFQETQYF. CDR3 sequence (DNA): TGTGCCAGCAGCTTAGACGTCAGGGCCTTTCAAGAGACCCAGTACTTC.

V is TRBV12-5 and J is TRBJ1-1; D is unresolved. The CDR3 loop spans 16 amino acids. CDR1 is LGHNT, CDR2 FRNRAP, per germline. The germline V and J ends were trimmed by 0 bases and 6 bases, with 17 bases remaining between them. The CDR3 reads CASGLVLMKAAPEAFF. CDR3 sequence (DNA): TGTGCTAGTGGTTTGGTTCTGATGAAGGCGGCCCCTGAAGCTTTCTTT.

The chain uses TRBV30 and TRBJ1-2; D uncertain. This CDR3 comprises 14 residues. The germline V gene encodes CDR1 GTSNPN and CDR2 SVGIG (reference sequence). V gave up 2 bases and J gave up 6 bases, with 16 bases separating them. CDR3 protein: CAWSPGYTDDGYTF. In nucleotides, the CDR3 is TGTGCCTGGAGTCCGGGGTACACGGATGATGGCTACACCTTC. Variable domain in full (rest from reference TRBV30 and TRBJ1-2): SQTIHQWPATLVQPVGSPLSLECTVEGTSNPNLYWYRQAAGRGLQLLFYSVGIGQISSEVPQNLSASRPQDRQFILSSKKLLLSDSGFYLCAWSPGYTDDGYTFGSGTRLTVV.

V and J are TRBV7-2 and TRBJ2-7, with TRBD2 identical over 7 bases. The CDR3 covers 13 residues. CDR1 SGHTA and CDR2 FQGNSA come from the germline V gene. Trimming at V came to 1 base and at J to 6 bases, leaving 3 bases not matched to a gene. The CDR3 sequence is CASSLGREREQYF. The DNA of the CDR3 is TGTGCCAGCAGCTTAGGGCGGGAGCGCGAGCAGTACTTC.

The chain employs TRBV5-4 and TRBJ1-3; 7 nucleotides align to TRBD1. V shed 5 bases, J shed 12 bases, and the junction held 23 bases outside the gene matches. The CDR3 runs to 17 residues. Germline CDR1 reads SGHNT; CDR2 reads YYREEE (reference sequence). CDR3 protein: CASSPSAGTDLSTGIYF. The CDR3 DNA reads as TGTGCCAGCAGTCCATCCGCCGGGACAGATCTTTCAACCGGCATATATTTT.

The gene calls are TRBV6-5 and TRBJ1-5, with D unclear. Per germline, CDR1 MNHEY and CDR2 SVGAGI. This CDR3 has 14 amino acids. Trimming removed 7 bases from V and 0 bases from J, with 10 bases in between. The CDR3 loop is CASKHQDSNQPQHF. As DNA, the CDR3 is TGTGCCAGCAAGCACCAGGATAGCAATCAGCCCCAGCATTTT.

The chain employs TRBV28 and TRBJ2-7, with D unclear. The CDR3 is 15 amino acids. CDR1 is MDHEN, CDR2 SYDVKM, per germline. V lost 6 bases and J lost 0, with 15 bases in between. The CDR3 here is CASRRGFSSSYEQYF. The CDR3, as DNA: TGTGCCAGCAGAAGAGGCTTCTCCAGCTCCTACGAGCAGTACTTC.

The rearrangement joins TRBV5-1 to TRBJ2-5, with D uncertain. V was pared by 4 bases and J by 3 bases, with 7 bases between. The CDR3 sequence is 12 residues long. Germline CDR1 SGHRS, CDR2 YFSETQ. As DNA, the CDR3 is TGCGCCAGCAGCACCGGAGAAGAGACCCAGTACTTC. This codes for CASSTGEETQYF.

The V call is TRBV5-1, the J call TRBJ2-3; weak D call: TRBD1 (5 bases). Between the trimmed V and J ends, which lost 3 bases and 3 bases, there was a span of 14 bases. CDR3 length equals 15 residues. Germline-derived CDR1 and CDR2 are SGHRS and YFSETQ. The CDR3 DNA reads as TGCGCCAGCAGCTCACAGGCGGTCGGGACAGATACGCAGTATTTT. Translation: CASSSQAVGTDTQYF.

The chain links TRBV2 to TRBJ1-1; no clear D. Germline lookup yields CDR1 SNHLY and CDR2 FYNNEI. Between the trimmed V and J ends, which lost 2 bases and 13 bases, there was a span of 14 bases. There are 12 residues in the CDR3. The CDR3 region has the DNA TGTGCCAGCAGTGAAATGGGGAGTCGAGTTTTCTTT. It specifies CASSEMGSRVFF.

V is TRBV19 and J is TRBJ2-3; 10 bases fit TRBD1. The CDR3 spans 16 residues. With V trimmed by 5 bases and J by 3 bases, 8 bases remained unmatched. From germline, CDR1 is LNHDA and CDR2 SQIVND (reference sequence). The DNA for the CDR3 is TGTGCCAGTAGTGGACAGGGGGTCCGGGTGACAGATACGCAGTATTTT. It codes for CASSGQGVRVTDTQYF.

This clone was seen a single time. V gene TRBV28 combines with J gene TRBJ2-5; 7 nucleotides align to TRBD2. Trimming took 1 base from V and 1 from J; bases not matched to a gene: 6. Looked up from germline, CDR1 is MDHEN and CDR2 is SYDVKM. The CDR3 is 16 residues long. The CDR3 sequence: CASSLFGGRTQETQYF. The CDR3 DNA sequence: TGTGCCAGCAGTTTATTTGGCGGGAGAACCCAAGAGACCCAGTACTTC.

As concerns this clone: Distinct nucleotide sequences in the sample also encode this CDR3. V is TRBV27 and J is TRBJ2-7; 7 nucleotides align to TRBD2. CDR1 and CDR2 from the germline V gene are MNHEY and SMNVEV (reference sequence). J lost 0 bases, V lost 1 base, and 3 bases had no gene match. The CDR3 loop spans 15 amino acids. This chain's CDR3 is CASSLLGGSSYEQYF. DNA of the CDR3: TGTGCCAGCAGTTTATTGGGCGGGAGCTCCTACGAGCAGTACTTC.

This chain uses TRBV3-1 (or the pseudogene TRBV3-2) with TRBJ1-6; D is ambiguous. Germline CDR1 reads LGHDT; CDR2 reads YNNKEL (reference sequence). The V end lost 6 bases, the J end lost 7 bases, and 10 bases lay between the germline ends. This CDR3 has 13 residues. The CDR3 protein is CASSFQSNSPLHF. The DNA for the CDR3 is TGTGCCAGCAGTTTTCAGTCGAATTCACCCCTCCACTTT.

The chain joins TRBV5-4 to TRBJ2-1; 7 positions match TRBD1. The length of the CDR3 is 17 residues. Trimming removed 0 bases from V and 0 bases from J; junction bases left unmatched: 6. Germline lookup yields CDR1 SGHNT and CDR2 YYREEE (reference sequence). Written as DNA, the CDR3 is TGTGCCAGCAGCTTGGGTGGGGCAGGGGGCTCCTACAATGAGCAGTTCTTC. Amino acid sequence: CASSLGGAGGSYNEQFF.

This CDR3 is CASTLQGNYGYTF. The CDR3 nucleotides are TGTGCCAGCACCCTGCAGGGTAACTATGGCTACACCTTC. The chain employs TRBV28 and TRBJ1-2; D perhaps matches TRBD1 (5 bases). This CDR3 is built from 13 residues. The V end lost 7 bases, the J end lost 1 base, and 10 bases lay between the germline ends. Germline CDR1 is MDHEN and CDR2 is SYDVKM.

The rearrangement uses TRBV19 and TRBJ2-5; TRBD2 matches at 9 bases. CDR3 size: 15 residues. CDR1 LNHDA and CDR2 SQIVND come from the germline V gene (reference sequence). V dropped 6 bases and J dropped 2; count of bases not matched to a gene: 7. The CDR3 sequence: CASRVLREGQETQYF. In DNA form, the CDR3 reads TGTGCCAGTAGGGTCTTGCGGGAGGGACAAGAGACCCAGTACTTC.

The CDR3: CASTDGPGRDSPLHF. CDR3 in DNA: TGTGCCAGCACCGACGGGCCAGGCAGGGATTCACCCCTCCACTTT. The chain combines TRBV5-4 with TRBJ1-6; the D gene is possibly TRBD1 (5 bases). The CDR3 covers 15 residues. V gave up 6 bases and J gave up 8 bases, with 18 bases separating them. Germline CDR1 is SGHNT and CDR2 is YYREEE (reference sequence).

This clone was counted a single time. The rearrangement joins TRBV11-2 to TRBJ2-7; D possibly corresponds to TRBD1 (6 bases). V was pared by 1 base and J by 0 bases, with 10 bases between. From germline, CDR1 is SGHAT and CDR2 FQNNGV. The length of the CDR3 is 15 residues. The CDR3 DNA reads TGTGCCAGCAGCTTAGGGGGCAGGGGCTCCTACGAGCAGTACTTC. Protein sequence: CASSLGGRGSYEQYF.

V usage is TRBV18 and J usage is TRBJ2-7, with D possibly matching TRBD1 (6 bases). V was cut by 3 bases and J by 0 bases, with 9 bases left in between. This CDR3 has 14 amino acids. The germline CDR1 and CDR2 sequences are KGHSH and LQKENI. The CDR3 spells CASSPQDSSYEQYF. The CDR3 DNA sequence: TGTGCCAGCTCACCCCAGGACAGCTCCTACGAGCAGTACTTC.

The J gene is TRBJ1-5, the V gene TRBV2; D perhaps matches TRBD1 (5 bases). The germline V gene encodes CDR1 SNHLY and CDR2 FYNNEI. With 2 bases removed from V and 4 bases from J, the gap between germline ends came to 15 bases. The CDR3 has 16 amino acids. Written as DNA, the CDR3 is TGTGCCAGCAGTGAAAGGGGTGGGATCCAGAATCAGCCCCAGCATTTT. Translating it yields CASSERGGIQNQPQHF.

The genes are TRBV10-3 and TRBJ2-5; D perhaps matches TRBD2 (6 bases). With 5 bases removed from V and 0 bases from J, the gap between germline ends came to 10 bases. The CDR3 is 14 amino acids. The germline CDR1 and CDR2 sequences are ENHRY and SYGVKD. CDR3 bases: TGTGCCATCAGTAGCGGGTCTCACCAAGAGACCCAGTACTTC. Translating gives CAISSGSHQETQYF.

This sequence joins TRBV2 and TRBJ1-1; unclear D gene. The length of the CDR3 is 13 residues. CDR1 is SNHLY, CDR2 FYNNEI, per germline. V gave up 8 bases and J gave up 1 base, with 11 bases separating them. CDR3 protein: CASGDDWNTEAFF. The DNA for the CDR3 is TGTGCCAGCGGCGACGACTGGAACACTGAAGCTTTCTTT.

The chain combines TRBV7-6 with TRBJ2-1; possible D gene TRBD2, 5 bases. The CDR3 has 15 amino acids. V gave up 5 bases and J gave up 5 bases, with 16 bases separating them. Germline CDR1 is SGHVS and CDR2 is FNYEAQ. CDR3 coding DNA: TGTGCCAGCAGCCCCCTAATACCCGGGAACAATGAGCAGTTCTTC. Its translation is CASSPLIPGNNEQFF.

CDR3 protein: CASRPEGTGAEKLFF. The CDR3 DNA follows: TGTGCCAGCAGACCTGAAGGGACAGGGGCTGAAAAACTGTTTTTT. This chain connects TRBV27 to TRBJ1-4; TRBD1 matches 10 bases. The V gene end was trimmed by 6 bases and the J gene end by 7 bases; junction bases not matched to a gene: 8. This CDR3 is 15 amino acids long. CDR1 is MNHEY and CDR2 is SMNVEV in the germline V gene (reference sequence). Using reference TRBV27 and TRBJ1-4 for the parts outside the CDR3, the full variable domain is EAQVTQNPRYLITVTGKKLTVTCSQNMNHEYMSWYRQDPGLGLRQIYYSMNVEVTDKGDVPEGYKVSRKEKRNFPLILESPSPNQTSLYFCASRPEGTGAEKLFFGSGTQLSVL.

CDR3 in DNA: TGTGCCAGCAGCCAATTAGTGGGGGCCGCTGAAGCTTTCTTT. Translation: CASSQLVGAAEAFF. The chain recombines TRBV3-1 (or the pseudogene TRBV3-2) with TRBJ1-1; D possibly corresponds to TRBD1 (6 bases). The V gene's germline CDR1 is LGHDT and CDR2 YNNKEL (reference sequence). The CDR3 length is 14 residues. The V end was cut by 2 bases, the J end by 6 bases, with 13 bases between.

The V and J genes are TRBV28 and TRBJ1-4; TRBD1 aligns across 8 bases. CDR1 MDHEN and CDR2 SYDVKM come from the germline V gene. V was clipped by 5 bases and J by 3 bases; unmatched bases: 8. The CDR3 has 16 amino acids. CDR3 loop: CASSLTQGAANEKLFF. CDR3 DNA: TGTGCCAGCAGTCTTACTCAGGGGGCGGCTAATGAAAAACTGTTTTTT.